One T cell receptor beta chain is described in this entry. Its antigen is still unknown. Random hexamers were used to reverse transcribe the RNA input (roughly 0.5 to 1 ug). Across 54 Vbeta and 13 Jbeta, immunoSEQ multiplex PCR amplified TCR beta CDR3. TCRdb ran MiXCR on the immunoSEQ multiplex PCR reads and lists one entry per CDR3 protein. The sample has hundreds of thousands of distinct CDR3 sequences; 80% to 95% are singletons. The sample is drawn from a study of CD8 T cells in Susac syndrome. Points from the study as a whole: The authors acknowledged that their TCR sequencing and HLA analysis involved a relatively small number of individuals.

In blood CD8+ and CD4+ T cells, TCR beta underwent sequencing. This CDR3 is built from 14 residues. The germline gives CDR1 LGHDT, CDR2 YNNKEL (reference sequence). J lost 9 bases, V lost 4 bases, and 9 bases had no gene match. The chain recombines TRBV3-1 with TRBJ2-1, with TRBD2 matching over 7 bases. The TCR comes from a human donor with multiple sclerosis. Sequencing was done on a sample of CD4+ T cells from PBMCs. The DNA for the CDR3 is TGTGCCAGCAGCCCCTTGACTAGCTCGAGTGAGCAGTTCTTC. Encoded protein: CASSPLTSSSEQFF.